Each of the 20 T cell receptor beta chains below was sequenced from the same sample in a study of blood T cell repertoires in COVID-19. Clones were sequenced by immunoSEQ multiplex PCR, and TCRdb holds only the in-frame ones, with some missing. The sample shows hundreds of thousands of clones, 85% to 90% of them seen only once. Sample: PBMCs or T cells enriched from blood (not recorded which). These receptors all come from a man aged 25-45 years who had recovered from COVID-19.

The V call is TRBV10-1, the J call TRBJ1-2, with D perhaps TRBD1 (6 bases). CDR1 and CDR2 from the germline V gene are WNHNN and SYGVQD (reference sequence). The length of the CDR3 is 13 residues. Trimming removed 6 bases at V and 0 bases at J, with 8 bases between. The CDR3 bases are TGCGCCAGCAGCCAGGGGACTAACTATGGCTACACCTTC. Translating it yields CASSQGTNYGYTF.

The J gene is TRBJ2-7, the V gene TRBV27; D possibly corresponds to TRBD2 (5 bases). V dropped 5 bases and J dropped 3 bases, with 20 bases sitting between them. CDR1 MNHEY and CDR2 SMNVEV come from the germline V gene (reference sequence). This CDR3 has 16 residues. CDR3 nucleotides: TGTGCCAGCAGTCTCCGGGTCGAAGCGGCACTCTACGAGCAGTACTTC. Its translation: CASSLRVEAALYEQYF.

The chain carries TRBV19 and TRBJ2-2, with TRBD1 matching 7 bases. Trimming at V came to 4 bases and at J to 2 bases, leaving 4 bases not matched to a gene. Germline V lookup: CDR1 LNHDA, CDR2 SQIVND (reference sequence). The CDR3 contains 15 residues. The CDR3 protein is CASSRGGFNTGELFF. As DNA, the CDR3 is TGTGCCAGTAGTAGAGGGGGCTTTAACACCGGGGAGCTGTTTTTT. The full variable domain, in which reference TRBV19 and TRBJ2-2 provide the parts outside the CDR3, is DGGITQSPKYLFRKEGQNVTLSCEQNLNHDAMYWYRQDPGQGLRLIYYSQIVNDFQKGDIAEGYSVSREKKESFPLTVTSAQKNPTAFYLCASSRGGFNTGELFFGEGSRLTVL.

This chain joins TRBV3-1 (or the pseudogene TRBV3-2) and TRBJ2-3, with 8 positions matching TRBD2. The germline CDR1 and CDR2 sequences are LGHDT and YNNKEL (reference sequence). The CDR3 sequence is 19 residues long. The junction had 17 bases not matched to a gene; V was cut back by 0 bases and J by 6 bases. The CDR3 loop is CASSQELPMSSGARDTQYF. Written as DNA, the CDR3 is TGTGCCAGCAGCCAAGAACTACCTATGAGTAGCGGGGCCCGGGATACGCAGTATTTT.

The chain links TRBV9 to TRBJ1-1; 9 nucleotides align to TRBD1. This CDR3 comprises 14 residues. Germline CDR1 is SGDLS and CDR2 is YYNGEE. With V trimmed by 5 bases and J by 4 bases, 6 bases remained unmatched. CDR3 DNA sequence: TGTGCCAGCAGAGAGGGACAGGGTGCCACTGAAGCTTTCTTT. It is translated as CASREGQGATEAFF.

About this clone itself: The sample contains more than one DNA sequence encoding this CDR3. V usage is TRBV19 and J usage is TRBJ1-1, with TRBD1 matching over 7 bases. Germline V gene sequence: CDR1 LNHDA, CDR2 SQIVND (reference sequence). Trimming cost V 4 bases and J 2 bases; bases outside gene matches: 4. This CDR3 spans 14 amino acids. This CDR3 reads CASSTRQGNTEAFF. For the CDR3, the DNA is TGTGCCAGTAGTACGCGACAGGGAAACACTGAAGCTTTCTTT. The complete variable domain, with remaining parts taken from reference TRBV19 and TRBJ1-1, reads DGGITQSPKYLFRKEGQNVTLSCEQNLNHDAMYWYRQDPGQGLRLIYYSQIVNDFQKGDIAEGYSVSREKKESFPLTVTSAQKNPTAFYLCASSTRQGNTEAFFGQGTRLTVV.

This clone was counted a single time. This chain links TRBV6-5 with TRBJ1-4; tentatively, D is TRBD1 (5 bases). In germline, CDR1 is MNHEY, CDR2 SVGAGI. V lost 2 bases, J lost 7 bases, and 17 bases lay in between. There are 16 residues in the CDR3. CDR3 coding DNA: TGTGCCAGCAGTTACGGGCCGATCAGGGAAATTGAAAAACTGTTTTTT. Translation: CASSYGPIREIEKLFF.

This chain connects TRBV2 to TRBJ1-1, with D uncertain. Looked up from germline, CDR1 is SNHLY and CDR2 is FYNNEI. The CDR3 runs 11 residues. Trimming removed 6 bases from V and 6 bases from J, with 8 bases in between. The CDR3 region is CASRRGAEAFF. In DNA form, the CDR3 reads TGTGCCAGCAGGCGAGGAGCTGAAGCTTTCTTT.

The gene calls are TRBV30 and TRBJ2-1; 10 positions match TRBD2. V lost 4 bases, J lost 8 bases, and 2 bases stayed unmatched. CDR3 length: 12 residues. CDR1 is GTSNPN and CDR2 is SVGIG in the germline V gene (reference sequence). Here the CDR3 DNA reads TGTGCCTGGACTAGCGGGAGTCATGAGCAGTTCTTC. Protein product: CAWTSGSHEQFF.

CDR3: CASSLDRGEYNEQFF. The CDR3, as DNA: TGCGCCAGCAGCTTGGACAGGGGAGAGTACAATGAGCAGTTCTTC. The chain employs TRBV5-1 and TRBJ2-1, with 7 nucleotides matching TRBD1. CDR1 is SGHRS and CDR2 is YFSETQ in the germline V gene. V shed 0 bases, J shed 4 bases, and the junction held 4 bases outside the gene matches. CDR3 size: 15 residues.

V and J are TRBV30 and TRBJ1-1; D uncertain. The ends were cut back, 3 bases at V and 11 bases at J, with 13 bases in the middle. This CDR3 has 11 amino acids. The V gene's germline CDR1 is GTSNPN and CDR2 SVGIG (reference sequence). Here the CDR3 DNA reads TGTGCCTGGAGCCCTGAGTCTACCGCTTTCTTT. Its translation is CAWSPESTAFF.

The chain links TRBV5-6 to TRBJ1-4; 10 bases fit TRBD1. V dropped 4 bases and J dropped 7; count of bases not matched to a gene: 7. The CDR3 consists of 15 residues. Per the germline V gene, CDR1 is SGHDT and CDR2 is YYEEEE. The CDR3 DNA reads TGTGCCAGCAGCCACCGGGACAGGGGCGTTGAAAAACTGTTTTTT. Translation: CASSHRDRGVEKLFF.

The chain joins TRBV28 to TRBJ1-1; tentative D call: TRBD1 (6 bases). The germline CDR1 and CDR2 sequences are MDHEN and SYDVKM. V lost 5 bases and J lost 2, with 18 bases in between. CDR3 length: 16 residues. As DNA, the CDR3 is TGTGCCAGCAGTCCCGGGAGGTTGGGGGGCAACACTGAAGCTTTCTTT. Translated: CASSPGRLGGNTEAFF.

The chain carries TRBV19 and TRBJ2-3, with 12 bases matching TRBD2. V gave up 1 base and J gave up 0 bases; unmatched junction bases: 5. Germline CDR1 and CDR2: LNHDA and SQIVND (reference sequence). This CDR3 spans 18 amino acids. This CDR3 reads CASSIVLAGGPSTDTQYF. In nucleotides, the CDR3 is TGTGCCAGTAGTATAGTACTAGCGGGAGGACCTAGCACAGATACGCAGTATTTT.

In DNA form, the CDR3 reads TGTGCCAGCAGCTCCGGGACAGGGGGGATCACCCTCCACTTT. Encoded protein: CASSSGTGGITLHF. The chain carries TRBV28 and TRBJ1-6; 11 bases align to TRBD1. From germline, CDR1 is MDHEN and CDR2 SYDVKM. This CDR3 region has 14 residues. Unmatched junction bases numbered 9, after V lost 6 bases and J lost 14 bases.

This sequence joins TRBV29-1 and TRBJ1-2; D ambiguous. This CDR3 comprises 12 residues. Germline CDR1 is SQVTM and CDR2 is ANQGSEA. With 6 bases removed from V and 2 bases from J, the gap between germline ends came to 10 bases. The CDR3 bases are TGCAGCGTCCCGGCGGTGAACTATGGCTACACCTTC. Translated: CSVPAVNYGYTF.

The rearrangement links TRBV18 to TRBJ2-5; 8 bases agree with TRBD1. V was clipped by 3 bases and J by 5 bases; unmatched bases: 8. CDR1 and CDR2 from the germline V gene are KGHSH and LQKENI. This CDR3 contains 15 residues. The CDR3: CASSPGTGLVETQYF. CDR3 coding DNA: TGTGCCAGCTCACCGGGGACAGGATTAGTGGAGACCCAGTACTTC.

V is TRBV11-3 and J is TRBJ2-5, with D maybe TRBD2 (5 bases). The CDR3 length is 13 residues. Germline lookup yields CDR1 SGHNT and CDR2 YENEEA. V was pared by 2 bases and J by 5 bases, with 9 bases between. The chain's CDR3 is CASSLWERETQYF. CDR3 DNA: TGTGCCAGCAGCTTATGGGAGAGGGAGACCCAGTACTTC.

This clone has a single count. The chain combines TRBV3-1 (or the pseudogene TRBV3-2) with TRBJ1-3; D unclear. V gave up 0 bases and J gave up 3 bases, with 9 bases separating them. CDR1 and CDR2 (germline): LGHDT, YNNKEL (reference sequence). This CDR3 spans 15 amino acids. The CDR3 bases are TGTGCCAGCAGCCAAGATCGGGGATATGGAAACACCATATATTTT. Encoded protein: CASSQDRGYGNTIYF.

The J gene is TRBJ2-6, the V gene TRBV18, with a tentative D call TRBD1 (6 bases). The V gene lost 3 bases and the J gene lost 0 bases, with 12 bases spanning the gap. CDR1 and CDR2 from the germline V gene are KGHSH and LQKENI. The CDR3 contains 17 residues. The CDR3 region has the DNA TGTGCCAGCTCACCTGGACAGCTAAACTCTGGGGCCAACGTCCTGACTTTC. Translated, it gives CASSPGQLNSGANVLTF. The full variable domain, with the rest looked up from reference TRBV18 and TRBJ2-6, is NAGVMQNPRHLVRRRGQEARLRCSPMKGHSHVYWYRQLPEEGLKFMVYLQKENIIDESGMPKERFSAEFPKEGPSILRIQQVVRGDSAAYFCASSPGQLNSGANVLTFGAGSRLTVL.